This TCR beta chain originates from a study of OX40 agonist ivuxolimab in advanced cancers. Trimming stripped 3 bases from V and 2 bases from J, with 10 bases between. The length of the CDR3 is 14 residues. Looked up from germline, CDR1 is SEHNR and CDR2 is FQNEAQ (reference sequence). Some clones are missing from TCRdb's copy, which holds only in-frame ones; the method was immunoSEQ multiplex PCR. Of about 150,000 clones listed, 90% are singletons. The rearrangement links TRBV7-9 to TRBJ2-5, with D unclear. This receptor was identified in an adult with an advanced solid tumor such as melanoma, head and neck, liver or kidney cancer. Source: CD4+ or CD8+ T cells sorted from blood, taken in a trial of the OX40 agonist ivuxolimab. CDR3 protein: CASSFSPEQETQYF. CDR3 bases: TGTGCCAGCAGCTTTTCCCCGGAGCAAGAGACCCAGTACTTC. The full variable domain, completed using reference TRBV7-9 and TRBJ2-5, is DTGVSQNPRHKITKRGQNVTFRCDPISEHNRLYWYRQTLGQGPEFLTYFQNEAQLEKSRLLSDRFSAERPKGSFSTLEIQRTEQGDSAMYLCASSFSPEQETQYFGPGTRLLVL.